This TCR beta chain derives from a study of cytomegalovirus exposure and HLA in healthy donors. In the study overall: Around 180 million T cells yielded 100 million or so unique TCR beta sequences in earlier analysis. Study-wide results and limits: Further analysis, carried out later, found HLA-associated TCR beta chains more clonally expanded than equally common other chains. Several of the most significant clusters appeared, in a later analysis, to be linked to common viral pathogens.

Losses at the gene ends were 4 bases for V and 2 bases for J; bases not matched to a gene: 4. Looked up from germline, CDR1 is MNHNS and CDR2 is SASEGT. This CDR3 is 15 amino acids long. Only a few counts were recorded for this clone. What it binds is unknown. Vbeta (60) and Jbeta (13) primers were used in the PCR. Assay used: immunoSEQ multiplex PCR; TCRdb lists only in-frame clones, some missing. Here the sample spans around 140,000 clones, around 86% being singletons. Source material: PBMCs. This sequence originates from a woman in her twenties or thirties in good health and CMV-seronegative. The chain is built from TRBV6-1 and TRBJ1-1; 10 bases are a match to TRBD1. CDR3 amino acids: CASSVLTGGNTEAFF. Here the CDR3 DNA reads TGTGCCAGCAGTGTTTTGACAGGGGGCAACACTGAAGCTTTCTTT.